A selection of T cell receptor beta chains follows, all from one sample in a study of cytomegalovirus exposure and HLA in healthy donors. Produced via immunoSEQ multiplex PCR; TCRdb's table is partial and in-frame only. This sample has fewer than 200,000 clones, with 96% found just once. Input material: PBMCs. The receptors shown here come from a woman between 18 and 29 years old in good health and CMV-seronegative. The CDR3 runs from the conserved cysteine through the conserved F or W. D genes are given only for firm matches. The size entry is marked missing in some rows and otherwise reads once, few, many or a size class.

j_gene: TRBJ1-1
v_gene: TRBV5-5
d_gene: NA
abundance: NA
CDR3aa: CASSLTAANTEAFF
CDR3nt: TGTGCCAGCAGCCTGACAGCAGCGAACACTGAAGCTTTCTTT

j_gene: TRBJ2-5
v_gene: TRBV7-4
d_gene: NA
abundance: NA
CDR3aa: CASSSGWTLGPMGETQYF
CDR3nt: TGTGCCAGCAGCTCCGGCTGGACGTTGGGGCCGATGGGAGAGACCCAGTACTTC

j_gene: TRBJ2-7
v_gene: TRBV19
d_gene: TRBD1
abundance: NA
CDR3aa: CASSQKQGNPYEQYF
CDR3nt: TGTGCCAGTAGTCAAAAACAGGGGAATCCCTACGAGCAGTACTTC

j_gene: TRBJ1-2
v_gene: TRBV2
d_gene: TRBD1
abundance: NA
CDR3aa: CAREAAVQGINVGYTF
CDR3nt: TGTGCCAGGGAAGCCGCCGTACAGGGGATTAATGTGGGCTACACCTTC

j_gene: TRBJ1-1
v_gene: TRBV5-1
d_gene: TRBD1
abundance: NA
CDR3aa: CASSLGGTGGVWQAFF
CDR3nt: TGCGCCAGCAGCTTGGGAGGGACAGGGGGCGTATGGCAAGCTTTCTTT

j_gene: TRBJ1-1
v_gene: TRBV6-1
d_gene: TRBD1
abundance: NA
CDR3aa: CASRETGSITEAFF
CDR3nt: TGTGCCAGCAGGGAGACAGGGTCGATCACTGAAGCTTTCTTT

j_gene: TRBJ2-2
v_gene: TRBV9
d_gene: TRBD2
abundance: once
CDR3aa: CASSVSGGGRGNTGELFF
CDR3nt: TGTGCCAGCAGCGTCAGCGGGGGGGGCCGGGGGAACACCGGGGAGCTGTTTTTT

j_gene: TRBJ2-5
v_gene: TRBV1
d_gene: NA
abundance: NA
CDR3aa: CTSSQVSGQETQYF
CDR3nt: TGCACCAGCAGCCAAGTATCGGGACAAGAGACCCAGTACTTC

j_gene: TRBJ1-3
v_gene: TRBV4-3
d_gene: NA
abundance: NA
CDR3aa: CASSQGRGEANTIYF
CDR3nt: TGCGCCAGCAGCCAAGGCAGGGGCGAAGCCAACACCATATATTTT

j_gene: TRBJ1-5
v_gene: TRBV10-1
d_gene: NA
abundance: NA
CDR3aa: CASVDRQFSNQPQHF
CDR3nt: TGCGCCAGCGTTGATAGACAGTTTAGCAATCAGCCCCAGCATTTT

j_gene: TRBJ2-3
v_gene: TRBV2
d_gene: NA
abundance: NA
CDR3aa: CASRRLEVHTDTQYF
CDR3nt: TGTGCCAGCAGGCGTCTAGAAGTCCACACAGATACGCAGTATTTT

j_gene: TRBJ1-4
v_gene: TRBV4-1
d_gene: NA
abundance: NA
CDR3aa: CASSQIATNEKLFF
CDR3nt: TGCGCCAGCAGCCAGATAGCAACTAATGAAAAACTGTTTTTT

j_gene: TRBJ2-7
v_gene: TRBV5-1
d_gene: TRBD1
abundance: NA
CDR3aa: CASSLGTGEYEQYF
CDR3nt: TGCGCCAGCAGCTTGGGGACAGGGGAATACGAGCAGTACTTC

j_gene: TRBJ2-1
v_gene: TRBV9
d_gene: TRBD2
abundance: NA
CDR3aa: CASSVGSLAGVSSYNEQFF
CDR3nt: TGTGCCAGCAGCGTAGGCTCACTAGCGGGGGTGAGCTCCTACAATGAGCAGTTCTTC

j_gene: TRBJ1-1
v_gene: TRBV5-1
d_gene: NA
abundance: NA
CDR3aa: CASKGLPGGPMNTEAFF
CDR3nt: TGCGCCAGCAAGGGACTCCCGGGGGGCCCGATGAACACTGAAGCTTTCTTT

j_gene: TRBJ1-2
v_gene: TRBV9
d_gene: NA
abundance: NA
CDR3aa: CASTAGANYGYTF
CDR3nt: TGTGCCAGCACGGCAGGGGCTAACTATGGCTACACCTTC

j_gene: TRBJ1-6
v_gene: TRBV4-3
d_gene: NA
abundance: once
CDR3aa: CASSQAFDYNSPLHF
CDR3nt: TGCGCCAGCAGCCAGGCCTTTGACTATAATTCACCCCTCCACTTT

j_gene: TRBJ2-7
v_gene: TRBV19
d_gene: NA
abundance: NA
CDR3aa: CASLSYAGPTYEQYF
CDR3nt: TGTGCCAGTCTATCTTATGCGGGCCCCACCTACGAGCAGTACTTC

j_gene: TRBJ2-5
v_gene: TRBV9
d_gene: TRBD2
abundance: NA
CDR3aa: CASSASGGAWETQYF
CDR3nt: TGTGCCAGCAGCGCTAGCGGGGGAGCGTGGGAGACCCAGTACTTC

j_gene: TRBJ1-1
v_gene: TRBV6-5
d_gene: TRBD1
abundance: NA
CDR3aa: CASSYGQGPEAFF
CDR3nt: TGTGCCAGCAGTTACGGACAGGGCCCCGAAGCTTTCTTT

j_gene: TRBJ2-7
v_gene: TRBV27
d_gene: TRBD1
abundance: NA
CDR3aa: CASSLSGQGTYEQYF
CDR3nt: TGTGCCAGCAGTTTATCCGGACAGGGAACCTACGAGCAGTACTTC

j_gene: TRBJ1-6
v_gene: TRBV30
d_gene: NA
abundance: NA
CDR3aa: CAWSVGGQGGSPLHF
CDR3nt: TGTGCCTGGAGTGTAGGAGGGCAGGGTGGTTCACCCCTCCACTTT

j_gene: TRBJ1-2
v_gene: TRBV18
d_gene: TRBD1
abundance: NA
CDR3aa: CASSLTGTGAGSVYTF
CDR3nt: TGTGCCAGCTCACTCACCGGGACAGGGGCAGGGTCCGTCTACACCTTC

j_gene: TRBJ2-2
v_gene: TRBV30
d_gene: TRBD1
abundance: NA
CDR3aa: CAWRRSRQGTTGELFF
CDR3nt: TGTGCCTGGAGAAGGTCAAGACAGGGAACCACCGGGGAGCTGTTTTTT

j_gene: TRBJ2-2
v_gene: TRBV7-7
d_gene: TRBD2
abundance: NA
CDR3aa: CASSLSGGTGELFF
CDR3nt: TGTGCTAGCAGTCTTAGCGGGGGCACCGGGGAGCTGTTTTTT

j_gene: TRBJ2-3
v_gene: TRBV9
d_gene: TRBD1
abundance: NA
CDR3aa: CASSGQGFPSTDTQYF
CDR3nt: TGTGCCAGCAGCGGACAGGGGTTTCCTAGCACAGATACGCAGTATTTT

j_gene: TRBJ2-7
v_gene: TRBV7-2
d_gene: NA
abundance: NA
CDR3aa: CASSRAGFEQYF
CDR3nt: TGTGCCAGCAGCCGGGCAGGGTTCGAGCAGTACTTC

j_gene: TRBJ2-3
v_gene: TRBV7-3
d_gene: TRBD2
abundance: NA
CDR3aa: CASSSQLAGATDTQYF
CDR3nt: TGTGCCAGCAGCTCCCAACTAGCGGGGGCGACAGATACGCAGTATTTT

j_gene: TRBJ2-7
v_gene: TRBV5-1
d_gene: TRBD2
abundance: NA
CDR3aa: CASRGGLAGSYEQYF
CDR3nt: TGCGCCAGCAGGGGTGGGCTAGCGGGCTCCTACGAGCAGTACTTC

j_gene: TRBJ2-1
v_gene: TRBV2
d_gene: NA
abundance: NA
CDR3aa: CASALEQPNEQFF
CDR3nt: TGTGCCAGCGCTCTAGAGCAGCCCAATGAGCAGTTCTTC

j_gene: TRBJ1-1
v_gene: TRBV6-5
d_gene: NA
abundance: NA
CDR3aa: CASRIGLANTEAFF
CDR3nt: TGTGCCAGCAGAATTGGACTCGCGAACACTGAAGCTTTCTTT

j_gene: TRBJ1-2
v_gene: TRBV7-2
d_gene: TRBD1
abundance: NA
CDR3aa: CASSPDRGAVTF
CDR3nt: TGTGCCAGCAGCCCGGACAGGGGGGCTGTCACCTTC

j_gene: TRBJ1-2
v_gene: TRBV4-3
d_gene: NA
abundance: NA
CDR3aa: CASSQDRGIDGYTF
CDR3nt: TGCGCCAGCAGCCAAGATCGGGGGATCGATGGCTACACCTTC

j_gene: TRBJ2-7
v_gene: TRBV18
d_gene: TRBD1
abundance: NA
CDR3aa: CASSAGTGDYEQYF
CDR3nt: TGTGCCAGCTCAGCCGGGACAGGGGACTACGAGCAGTACTTC

j_gene: TRBJ2-3
v_gene: TRBV29-1
d_gene: NA
abundance: once
CDR3aa: CSVAGGQDGDTQYF
CDR3nt: TGCAGCGTTGCTGGGGGACAAGACGGAGATACGCAGTATTTT

j_gene: TRBJ2-7
v_gene: TRBV6-5
d_gene: NA
abundance: NA
CDR3aa: CASRGLDRSYEQYF
CDR3nt: TGTGCCAGCAGAGGACTGGACAGATCCTACGAGCAGTACTTC

j_gene: TRBJ2-1
v_gene: TRBV2
d_gene: TRBD1
abundance: NA
CDR3aa: CASINAGTGVSGLSYNEQFF
CDR3nt: TGTGCCAGCATTAATGCCGGGACAGGGGTATCCGGGCTTTCCTACAATGAGCAGTTCTTC

j_gene: TRBJ1-2
v_gene: TRBV6-5
d_gene: TRBD1
abundance: NA
CDR3aa: CASSRTGTGTGYTF
CDR3nt: TGTGCCAGCAGTAGAACCGGGACAGGGACTGGCTACACCTTC

j_gene: TRBJ1-1
v_gene: TRBV5-1
d_gene: TRBD1
abundance: NA
CDR3aa: CASSSPYRGDTEAFF
CDR3nt: TGCGCCAGCAGCTCACCTTACAGGGGGGACACTGAAGCTTTCTTT

j_gene: TRBJ2-2
v_gene: TRBV6-5
d_gene: NA
abundance: once
CDR3aa: CASRVAAGVTGELFF
CDR3nt: TGTGCCAGCAGGGTCGCGGCTGGCGTCACCGGGGAGCTGTTTTTT

j_gene: TRBJ1-5
v_gene: TRBV2
d_gene: NA
abundance: once
CDR3aa: CASSVEPTGRFGNQPQHF
CDR3nt: TGTGCCAGCAGTGTCGAACCGACAGGTCGCTTCGGCAATCAGCCCCAGCATTTT

j_gene: TRBJ2-5
v_gene: TRBV2
d_gene: NA
abundance: NA
CDR3aa: CASSDVIGGVGETQYF
CDR3nt: TGTGCCAGCAGTGATGTCATTGGCGGGGTGGGAGAGACCCAGTACTTC

j_gene: TRBJ2-2
v_gene: TRBV13
d_gene: NA
abundance: NA
CDR3aa: CASSRLRGATGELFF
CDR3nt: TGTGCCAGCAGCAGACTCCGGGGGGCCACCGGGGAGCTGTTTTTT

j_gene: TRBJ2-4
v_gene: TRBV6-1
d_gene: NA
abundance: NA
CDR3aa: CASSGGRLAKNIQYF
CDR3nt: TGTGCCAGCAGTGGAGGCCGCCTAGCCAAAAACATTCAGTACTTC

j_gene: TRBJ1-1
v_gene: TRBV6-5
d_gene: TRBD1
abundance: NA
CDR3aa: CASSFGTELMNTEAFF
CDR3nt: TGTGCCAGCAGTTTCGGGACAGAACTAATGAACACTGAAGCTTTCTTT

j_gene: TRBJ1-5
v_gene: TRBV19
d_gene: NA
abundance: NA
CDR3aa: CASRRGGGQPQHF
CDR3nt: TGTGCCAGTAGAAGAGGGGGGGGACAGCCCCAGCATTTT

j_gene: TRBJ2-5
v_gene: TRBV4-1
d_gene: TRBD2
abundance: NA
CDR3aa: CASSQTTGGLAGNQETQYF
CDR3nt: TGCGCCAGCAGCCAAACGACGGGGGGACTAGCGGGGAACCAAGAGACCCAGTACTTC

j_gene: TRBJ2-3
v_gene: TRBV9
d_gene: TRBD2
abundance: NA
CDR3aa: CASSKRTSGGLTDTQYF
CDR3nt: TGTGCCAGCAGCAAAAGGACTAGCGGGGGACTCACAGATACGCAGTATTTT

j_gene: TRBJ2-7
v_gene: TRBV4-2
d_gene: TRBD2
abundance: NA
CDR3aa: CASSQRTMRGSDYEQYF
CDR3nt: TGTGCCAGCAGCCAAAGGACTATGCGGGGGTCCGACTACGAGCAGTACTTC

j_gene: TRBJ2-5
v_gene: TRBV7-2
d_gene: TRBD2
abundance: once
CDR3aa: CASSPQRAGGGETQYF
CDR3nt: TGTGCCAGCAGCCCCCAGAGAGCGGGGGGTGGGGAGACCCAGTACTTC

j_gene: TRBJ1-2
v_gene: TRBV9
d_gene: TRBD1
abundance: NA
CDR3aa: CASSEQGAGYGYTF
CDR3nt: TGTGCCAGCAGCGAGCAGGGGGCAGGGTATGGCTACACCTTC

j_gene: TRBJ2-7
v_gene: TRBV18
d_gene: NA
abundance: NA
CDR3aa: CASSRSGTQFYEQYF
CDR3nt: TGTGCCAGCTCAAGATCCGGGACACAGTTCTACGAGCAGTACTTC

j_gene: TRBJ2-7
v_gene: TRBV19
d_gene: NA
abundance: NA
CDR3aa: CASSIMGQSSYEQYF
CDR3nt: TGTGCCAGTAGTATCATGGGGCAAAGCTCCTACGAGCAGTACTTC

j_gene: TRBJ2-5
v_gene: TRBV5-1
d_gene: NA
abundance: NA
CDR3aa: CASNPRGQETQYF
CDR3nt: TGCGCCAGCAACCCCCGGGGCCAAGAGACCCAGTACTTC

j_gene: TRBJ2-5
v_gene: TRBV6-5
d_gene: TRBD2
abundance: NA
CDR3aa: CASSYGASGGQETQYF
CDR3nt: TGTGCCAGCAGTTACGGTGCTAGCGGGGGTCAAGAGACCCAGTACTTC

j_gene: TRBJ2-7
v_gene: TRBV15
d_gene: TRBD1
abundance: NA
CDR3aa: CATSTRTGAHYEQYF
CDR3nt: TGTGCCACCAGCACCCGGACAGGGGCGCACTACGAGCAGTACTTC

j_gene: TRBJ1-1
v_gene: TRBV5-1
d_gene: NA
abundance: NA
CDR3aa: CASSLAAGSEAFF
CDR3nt: TGCGCCAGCAGCTTGGCCGCGGGGTCTGAAGCTTTCTTT

j_gene: TRBJ2-1
v_gene: TRBV7-2
d_gene: NA
abundance: NA
CDR3aa: CASSLAWSEQFF
CDR3nt: TGTGCCAGCAGCTTAGCGTGGAGTGAGCAGTTCTTC